A selection of T cell receptor beta chains follows, all from one sample in a study of T cells in Graves' hyperthyroidism and ophthalmopathy. Each CDR3 protein gets one entry after TCRdb re-called the multiplex PCR reads with MiXCR. The sample lists roughly 380,000 distinct CDR3 sequences, about 18% occurring once. The sample comprised blood. The receptors were sampled from a woman younger than 35 with Graves' hyperthyroidism. Each CDR3 is given with its conserved first and last residue. A D gene is named only where the DNA matches it firmly. Clone size is stated in some rows and not others, as once, few, many or a class when expanded.

CDR3nt,CDR3aa,abundance,v_gene,d_gene,j_gene
TGTGCCAGCAGTCACCTCGGGACTAGGGAGGGAGAGACCCAGTACTTC,CASSHLGTREGETQYF,.,TRBV12-3/TRBV12-4,TRBD2,TRBJ2-5
TGTGCCAGTGGACAGGCATACGAGCAGTACTTC,CASGQAYEQYF,.,TRBV6-1,TRBD1,TRBJ2-7
TGTGCCAGCTCACCGGGGCTAGTGGAGGAGCTGTTTTTT,CASSPGLVEELFF,.,TRBV18,.,TRBJ2-2
TGTGCCAGTAGTGAGCGTTCCCATGCCACCGGGGAGCTGTTTTTT,CASSERSHATGELFF,many,TRBV19,.,TRBJ2-2
TGTGCCAGCAGTATAACCGGGACCCACGAGCAGTACTTC,CASSITGTHEQYF,.,TRBV12-3/TRBV12-4,.,TRBJ2-7
TGTGCCAGACTGTGCGGGGACCGACTCCAAGAGACCCAGTACTTC,CARLCGDRLQETQYF,many,TRBV28,.,TRBJ2-5
TGTGCCAGCAGCTTCTCCCCTACGAGAACCCAAGAGACCCAGTACTTC,CASSFSPTRTQETQYF,many,TRBV5-5,.,TRBJ2-5
TGTGCCAGCCCCGGGCGACAGAACACTGAAGCTTTCTTT,CASPGRQNTEAFF,many,TRBV2,.,TRBJ1-1
TGCAGTGCTAGAGGGGGGTTGCAGGGGCACTATGGCTACACCTTC,CSARGGLQGHYGYTF,.,TRBV20-1,.,TRBJ1-2
TGTGCCTGGAGGGACGACGTAACGGCCTATGGCTACACCTTC,CAWRDDVTAYGYTF,many,TRBV30,.,TRBJ1-2
TGTGCCACCGCCTCCTTTGGTGGCTACACCTTC,CATASFGGYTF,many,TRBV24-1,.,TRBJ1-2